One and the same sample provided the 26 T cell receptor beta chains below, sequenced in a study of blood T cell repertoires in COVID-19. The data were produced by immunoSEQ multiplex PCR, yet TCRdb's version contains in-frame clones alone and is incomplete. The data hold 150,000 to 200,000 clones, with roughly 91% observed a single time. The sample consisted of peripheral blood. These receptors came from a woman aged 45-65 years with acute or convalescent COVID-19.

The V call is TRBV7-9, the J call TRBJ1-5; 8 bases align to TRBD1. Germline V lookup: CDR1 SEHNR, CDR2 FQNEAQ (reference sequence). With V trimmed by 7 bases and J by 4 bases, 12 bases remained unmatched. The CDR3 consists of 16 residues. The DNA for the CDR3 is TGTGCCAGCACCTCGGGGACAGGATCGTTTAATCAGCCCCAGCATTTT. It is translated as CASTSGTGSFNQPQHF.

The chain is built from TRBV3-1 (or the pseudogene TRBV3-2) and TRBJ2-1, with TRBD1 matching over 9 bases. The CDR3 has 15 residues. Per germline, CDR1 LGHDT and CDR2 YNNKEL (reference sequence). The V gene end was trimmed by 6 bases and the J gene end by 7 bases; junction bases not matched to a gene: 10. The CDR3: CASSLQGAVRNEQFF. CDR3 coding DNA: TGTGCCAGCAGTCTACAGGGGGCGGTTAGAAATGAGCAGTTCTTC.

The CDR3 bases are TGTGCCAGTAGTATCTCCTCTGGGGCCAACGTCCTGACTTTC. Translating it yields CASSISSGANVLTF. The V gene is TRBV19, the J gene TRBJ2-6; no clear D gene. The CDR3 covers 14 residues. CDR1 and CDR2 from the germline V gene are LNHDA and SQIVND (reference sequence). The germline V and J ends were trimmed by 3 bases and 0 bases, with 3 bases remaining between them.

This chain links TRBV29-1 with TRBJ1-1; D is unclear. Trimming cost V 4 bases and J 5 bases, with 5 bases left between them. The germline gives CDR1 SQVTM, CDR2 ANQGSEA. The CDR3 sequence is 10 residues long. The CDR3, as DNA: TGCAGCGTTGGGGCTACTGAAGCTTTCTTT. It codes for CSVGATEAFF.

As DNA, the CDR3 is TGTGCCAGCGGACACCACAGTAACTATGGCTACACCTTC. Translating gives CASGHHSNYGYTF. The chain combines TRBV28 with TRBJ1-2; D might be TRBD1 (5 bases). Germline V gene lookup returns CDR1 MDHEN and CDR2 SYDVKM. V dropped 8 bases and J dropped 1 base, with 11 bases sitting between them. CDR3 length: 13 residues.

This chain joins TRBV7-2 and TRBJ1-1; 10 nucleotides line up with TRBD1. V lost 4 bases to trimming and J lost 6 bases; unmatched junction nucleotides: 5. CDR3 length equals 14 residues. CDR1 and CDR2 from the germline V gene are SGHTA and FQGNSA. The chain's CDR3 is CASSYLDRGPEAFF. CDR3 sequence (DNA): TGTGCCAGCAGCTACCTAGACAGGGGGCCTGAAGCTTTCTTT.

Written as DNA, the CDR3 is TGTGCCAGCAGCTTTATCGGCTATAATTCACCCCTCCACTTT. Encoded protein: CASSFIGYNSPLHF. The rearrangement uses TRBV5-4 and TRBJ1-6; D is undetermined. The CDR3 spans 14 residues. The V gene lost 2 bases and the J gene lost 3 bases, with 6 bases spanning the gap. Germline lookup yields CDR1 SGHNT and CDR2 YYREEE (reference sequence).

This clone was observed once. V usage is TRBV7-9 and J usage is TRBJ2-5; a weak D match, TRBD2 (5 bases). Germline CDR1 is SEHNR and CDR2 is FQNEAQ (reference sequence). The V and J ends lost 1 base and 5 bases respectively, with 11 bases between them. The CDR3 totals 14 residues. CDR3: CASSLDGGWETQYF. The CDR3, as DNA: TGTGCCAGCAGCTTAGACGGAGGATGGGAGACCCAGTACTTC. Together with reference TRBV7-9 and TRBJ2-5, the CDR3 gives the full variable domain: DTGVSQNPRHKITKRGQNVTFRCDPISEHNRLYWYRQTLGQGPEFLTYFQNEAQLEKSRLLSDRFSAERPKGSFSTLEIQRTEQGDSAMYLCASSLDGGWETQYFGPGTRLLVL.

The rearrangement uses TRBV28 and TRBJ1-1; TRBD1 agrees at 8 bases. Per the germline V gene, CDR1 is MDHEN and CDR2 is SYDVKM. J was trimmed by 6 bases and V by 6 bases; bases with no gene match: 6. This CDR3 region has 13 residues. CDR3 DNA sequence: TGTGCCAGCAGCGACAGGGGATGGGCTGAAGCTTTCTTT. This sequence encodes CASSDRGWAEAFF.

The chain links TRBV12-3 or TRBV12-4 to TRBJ1-2, with D possibly matching TRBD1 (6 bases). The V and J ends lost 8 bases and 7 bases respectively, with 17 bases between them. The CDR3 length is 13 residues. Here the CDR3 DNA reads TGTGCCAGCGGCCGGGACACCGATATTGGCTACACCTTC. Its protein product is CASGRDTDIGYTF.

This clone was seen once. The V call is TRBV5-6, the J call TRBJ2-7; 9 bases are a match to TRBD1. The CDR3 extends over 14 amino acids. Germline values: CDR1 SGHDT, CDR2 YYEEEE. The V segment lost 4 bases and the J segment 5 bases; nucleotides outside the gene matches: 7. The DNA for the CDR3 is TGTGCCAGCAGCCCCGGGACAGGGAGGGACGAGCAGTACTTC. Its translation: CASSPGTGRDEQYF.

This chain joins TRBV12-3 or TRBV12-4 and TRBJ2-7; a possible D gene is TRBD2 (5 bases). V was shortened by 8 bases and J by 3 bases, with 11 bases between the two germline ends. The CDR3 has 12 amino acids. The CDR3 loop is CASSQGSYEQYF. DNA of the CDR3: TGTGCCAGCTCACAAGGGAGCTACGAGCAGTACTTC.

This chain connects TRBV5-6 to TRBJ2-1; D gene ambiguous. CDR1 and CDR2 (germline): SGHDT, YYEEEE. CDR3 length: 11 amino acids. V was cut by 4 bases and J by 7 bases, with 6 bases left in between. CDR3 DNA sequence: TGTGCCAGCAGCGTAATTAATGAGCAGTTCTTC. Translated: CASSVINEQFF.

In DNA, the CDR3 is TGTGCCACCAGTGAGGCAGGGAGCAATCAGCCCCAGCATTTT. It codes for CATSEAGSNQPQHF. This chain joins TRBV24-1 and TRBJ1-5; TRBD1 might be the D (5 bases). Germline CDR1 reads KGHDR; CDR2 reads SFDVKD. Trimming removed 4 bases from V and 1 base from J, with 7 bases in between. CDR3 size: 14 residues.

Details on this clone: One end of the junction is discordant with germline, which a read error may explain. In DNA, the CDR3 is TGCAGTTCTAGCGCAGGAGAGACCCAGTACTTC. Translated, it gives CSSSAGETQYF. This rearrangement joins TRBV20-1 to TRBJ2-5; tentatively, D is TRBD2 (6 bases). From germline, CDR1 is DFQATT and CDR2 SNEGSKA (reference sequence). The CDR3 runs 11 residues.

J is TRBJ1-1 and V is TRBV18; D gene uncertain. V was cut by 5 bases and J by 0 bases, with 10 bases left in between. This CDR3 contains 14 residues. Germline V gene sequence: CDR1 KGHSH, CDR2 LQKENI. The CDR3 reads CASSGSVLNTEAFF. Written as DNA, the CDR3 is TGTGCCAGCTCAGGTAGTGTACTGAACACTGAAGCTTTCTTT.

This chain connects TRBV5-4 to TRBJ2-1; no firm D call. Looked up from germline, CDR1 is SGHNT and CDR2 is YYREEE (reference sequence). The CDR3 covers 13 residues. V was pared by 5 bases and J by 9 bases, with 15 bases between. The CDR3 nucleotides read TGTGCCAGCAGACGAGACTCGCTGGGTGAGCAGTTCTTC. This codes for CASRRDSLGEQFF.

The chain uses TRBV6-5 and TRBJ2-7; D perhaps matches TRBD1 (5 bases). The CDR3 spans 14 residues. CDR1 is MNHEY, CDR2 SVGAGI, per germline. Trimming removed 0 bases from V and 6 bases from J, with 12 bases in between. CDR3 in DNA: TGTGCCAGCAGTTACTCGCAGGGTTCGTCCGAGCAGTACTTC. This translates into CASSYSQGSSEQYF.

The V call is TRBV7-8, the J call TRBJ1-5; the match to TRBD1 covers 7 bases. V dropped 1 base and J dropped 6; count of bases not matched to a gene: 3. CDR3 length: 14 residues. Germline CDR1 SGHVS, CDR2 FQNEAQ. The CDR3 here is CASSLGPGGQPQHF. In DNA form, the CDR3 reads TGTGCCAGCAGCTTAGGGCCAGGGGGTCAGCCCCAGCATTTT. The full variable domain, completed using reference TRBV7-8 and TRBJ1-5, is GAGVSQSPRYKVAKRGQDVALRCDPISGHVSLFWYQQALGQGPEFLTYFQNEAQLDKSGLPSDRFFAERPEGSVSTLKIQRTQQEDSAVYLCASSLGPGGQPQHFGDGTRLSIL.

The DNA for the CDR3 is TGTGCCAGCAGTTCGTTCGGGACAGACCTCCCCTACGAGCAGTACTTC. Its translation is CASSSFGTDLPYEQYF. This chain links TRBV27 with TRBJ2-7; 7 nucleotides align to TRBD1. V shed 4 bases, J shed 2 bases, and the junction held 11 bases outside the gene matches. This CDR3 is built from 16 residues. In germline, CDR1 is MNHEY, CDR2 SMNVEV (reference sequence).

V gene TRBV6-2 or TRBV6-3 combines with J gene TRBJ2-5; D might be TRBD1 (6 bases). The CDR3 totals 13 residues. Germline loops: CDR1 MNHEY, CDR2 SVGEGT. Trimming shortened V by 5 bases and J by 7 bases, and 14 bases separated the two germline ends. The CDR3 nucleotides read TGTGCCAGCAGTCGGGACAAACGGGGGACCCAGTACTTC. Amino acid sequence: CASSRDKRGTQYF.

The chain recombines TRBV13 with TRBJ2-7, with TRBD1 as a possible D gene (6 bases). The V end lost 3 bases, the J end lost 0 bases, and 12 bases lay between the germline ends. Germline V gene sequence: CDR1 PRHDT, CDR2 FYEKMQ (reference sequence). The length of the CDR3 is 15 residues. In nucleotides, the CDR3 is TGTGCCAGCAGCTTTTTCGACAGGTCCTCCTACGAGCAGTACTTC. It translates to CASSFFDRSSYEQYF. The full variable domain, completed using reference TRBV13 and TRBJ2-7, is AAGVIQSPRHLIKEKRETATLKCYPIPRHDTVYWYQQGPGQDPQFLISFYEKMQSDKGSIPDRFSAQQFSDYHSELNMSSLELGDSALYFCASSFFDRSSYEQYFGPGTRLTVT.

The J gene is TRBJ1-1, the V gene TRBV5-6; D is unresolved. The CDR3 is 11 residues long. V lost 2 bases, J lost 5 bases, and 4 bases lay in between. The V gene's germline CDR1 is SGHDT and CDR2 YYEEEE. This CDR3 is CASSFGTEAFF. CDR3 DNA: TGTGCCAGCAGCTTCGGGACTGAAGCTTTCTTT.

This clone was seen a few times. The rearrangement joins TRBV13 to TRBJ2-1, with 12 bases lining up with TRBD2. The CDR3 spans 16 residues. The V gene end was trimmed by 4 bases and the J gene end by 4 bases; junction bases not matched to a gene: 5. CDR1 is PRHDT, CDR2 FYEKMQ, per germline (reference sequence). The CDR3 is CASSSGLAGPYNEQFF. CDR3 nucleotides: TGTGCCAGCAGCTCAGGACTAGCGGGACCGTACAATGAGCAGTTCTTC. The full variable domain, completed using reference TRBV13 and TRBJ2-1, is AAGVIQSPRHLIKEKRETATLKCYPIPRHDTVYWYQQGPGQDPQFLISFYEKMQSDKGSIPDRFSAQQFSDYHSELNMSSLELGDSALYFCASSSGLAGPYNEQFFGPGTRLTVL.

The chain has TRBV18 and TRBJ1-2; maybe TRBD1 (6 bases). Trimming removed 2 bases at V and 3 bases at J, with 10 bases between. CDR1 and CDR2 (germline): KGHSH, LQKENI. The CDR3 extends over 14 amino acids. For the CDR3, the DNA is TGTGCCAGCTCACCAGGGGGCGCGGACTATGGCTACACCTTC. Protein: CASSPGGADYGYTF.

The sample holds a few counts of this clone. J is TRBJ1-6 and V is TRBV10-3, with 7 positions matching TRBD1. The CDR3 spans 18 residues. Germline V gene lookup returns CDR1 ENHRY and CDR2 SYGVKD. J lost 5 bases, V lost 6 bases, and 16 bases had no gene match. The CDR3 protein is CAISPEAGGTSNNSPLHF. DNA of the CDR3: TGTGCCATCAGCCCCGAGGCAGGGGGTACGAGTAATAATTCACCCCTCCACTTT.